What follows are 23 T cell receptor beta chains derived from one specimen sequenced in a study of T-cell reconstitution after alpha-beta-depleted transplantation in children. Preparation of the TCRbeta library used unique molecular identifiers. TCRdb independently ran MiXCR on the PCR reads; one entry per CDR3 protein. The table includes roughly 280,000 distinct CDR3 sequences, roughly 10% detected once. The sequencing used peripheral blood, collected 180 days after TCRalphabeta/CD19-depleted stem cell transplant. Source of these receptors: a male patient between 2 and 10 years old who had a stem cell transplant for chronic granulomatous disease, so the T cells may come from the graft donor.

This clonotype has at least ten counts. This chain links TRBV5-6 with TRBJ2-2; D gene uncertain. Trimming took off 3 bases at V and 3 bases at J, with 9 bases between the two ends. The CDR3 consists of 14 residues. Germline-derived CDR1 and CDR2 are SGHDT and YYEEEE. The CDR3 coding sequence is TGTGCCAGCAGCTCAAAACAGTACACCGGGGAGCTGTTTTTT. Amino acids: CASSSKQYTGELFF.

At least ten counts were recorded for this clonotype. The chain joins TRBV24-1 to TRBJ2-5, with D perhaps TRBD1 or TRBD2 (6 bases each). This CDR3 is 16 amino acids long. CDR1 is KGHDR, CDR2 SFDVKD, per germline. V lost 4 bases, J lost 5 bases, and 19 bases lay in between. CDR3 coding DNA: TGTGCCACCAGTGAACCGCGGAGGGGGATCGGGGAGACCCAGTACTTC. Protein sequence: CATSEPRRGIGETQYF.

The CDR3 nucleotides are TGTGTTAGCTCGCGCCTCAGGGATAGCAATCAGCCCCAGCATTTT. It is translated as CVSSRLRDSNQPQHF. The V call is TRBV18, the J call TRBJ1-5, with D possibly being TRBD1 (5 bases). CDR3 length equals 15 residues. Germline values: CDR1 KGHSH, CDR2 LQKENI. The variable domain in full, completed from reference TRBV18 and TRBJ1-5, reads NAGVMQNPRHLVRRRGQEARLRCSPMKGHSHVYWYRQLPEEGLKFMVYLQKENIIDESGMPKERFSAEFPKEGPSILRIQQVVRGDSAAYFCVSSRLRDSNQPQHFGDGTRLSIL.

Regarding this clonotype: It may be a read error: a sequence one base away is much more abundant. The V gene is TRBV3-1, the J gene TRBJ1-1, with D tentatively TRBD1 (5 bases). Per the germline V gene, CDR1 is LGHDT and CDR2 is YNNKEL (reference sequence). The CDR3 has 18 amino acids. CDR3: CACSRLTMGRMISTEAFF. CDR3 DNA: TGTGCCTGCAGTCGATTAACTATGGGGCGGATGATTAGCACTGAAGCTTTCTTT.

This clonotype was found many times. This rearrangement joins TRBV7-3 to TRBJ2-7, with 10 bases lining up with TRBD2. The CDR3 consists of 15 residues. V shed 2 bases and J 3 bases; nucleotides not matched to a gene: 4. The germline gives CDR1 SGHTA, CDR2 FQGTGA. CDR3 DNA sequence: TGTGCCAGCAGCTTATACCTAGCGGGAGACTACGAGCAGTACTTC. Its translation: CASSLYLAGDYEQYF.

This rearrangement joins TRBV15 to TRBJ2-7; D unclear. Trimming shortened V by 1 base and J by 5 bases, and 6 bases separated the two germline ends. Germline assignment: CDR1 LNHNV and CDR2 YYDKDF (reference sequence). The CDR3 spans 12 residues. CDR3 in amino acids: CATSRVGNEQYF. The CDR3, as DNA: TGTGCCACCAGCAGAGTAGGGAACGAGCAGTACTTC.

This clonotype was detected many times. The V and J genes are TRBV27 and TRBJ2-1, with 8 bases lining up with TRBD2. V shed 1 base and J 5 bases; nucleotides not matched to a gene: 1. Germline CDR1 and CDR2: MNHEY and SMNVEV (reference sequence). CDR3 length: 14 amino acids. The CDR3 DNA reads TGTGCCAGCAGTTTATTACTAGCGGACAATGAGCAGTTCTTC. Its translation: CASSLLLADNEQFF.

This clonotype was seen repeatedly, ten times or more. V gene TRBV7-2 combines with J gene TRBJ2-2; D is perhaps TRBD1 or TRBD2 (5 bases each). The germline V gene encodes CDR1 SGHTA and CDR2 FQGNSA. V lost 1 base and J lost 5, with 11 bases in between. The CDR3 consists of 15 residues. This chain's CDR3 is CASSLVDWGTGELFF. DNA for the CDR3: TGTGCCAGCAGCTTAGTAGATTGGGGGACCGGGGAGCTGTTTTTT.

This clonotype was counted at least ten times. V is TRBV7-2 and J is TRBJ2-7; 10 positions match TRBD2. Germline CDR1 reads SGHTA; CDR2 reads FQGNSA. The CDR3 contains 14 residues. The trim removed 5 bases at V and 4 bases at J, leaving 5 bases unmatched. As DNA, the CDR3 is TGTGCCAGCAGCCCAGCGGGGGGGCAGTACGAGCAGTACTTC. Encoded protein: CASSPAGGQYEQYF.

The V call is TRBV5-6, the J call TRBJ2-5; 8 bases line up with TRBD2. Germline assignment: CDR1 SGHDT and CDR2 YYEEEE. V shed 4 bases and J 6 bases; nucleotides not matched to a gene: 14. There are 16 residues in the CDR3. CDR3 in DNA: TGTGCCAGCAGCGACCCCGGGACTAGAAAGCCCCAGACCCAGTACTTC. As protein: CASSDPGTRKPQTQYF.

The sample holds many counts of this clonotype. The V call is TRBV18, the J call TRBJ1-2, with a tentative D call TRBD1 (5 bases). The CDR3 length is 15 residues. V lost 1 base, J lost 2 bases, and 11 bases lay in between. CDR1 KGHSH and CDR2 LQKENI come from the germline V gene. The CDR3 DNA reads TGTGCCAGCTCACCACAGGGACGGTTGAACTATGGCTACACCTTC. It encodes CASSPQGRLNYGYTF.

This clonotype has a count of ten or more. The rearrangement links TRBV20-1 to TRBJ1-2; 8 bases match TRBD1. CDR3 length: 12 residues. With 3 bases clipped from V and 12 bases from J, the junction kept 9 bases outside the gene matches. Germline V lookup: CDR1 DFQATT, CDR2 SNEGSKA (reference sequence). The DNA for the CDR3 is TGCAGTGCTAGCCCGGGACAGGTCGGCAACACCTTC. Translating gives CSASPGQVGNTF.

The sample holds many counts of this clonotype. The rearrangement uses TRBV12-3 or TRBV12-4 and TRBJ2-7, with D unresolved. V lost 2 bases and J lost 4, with 9 bases in between. The CDR3 consists of 13 residues. The CDR3 sequence: CASSLPGRYEQYF. For the CDR3, the DNA is TGTGCCAGCAGTTTACCCGGCCGGTACGAGCAGTACTTC.

V and J are TRBV5-4 and TRBJ2-6; D is possibly TRBD1 or TRBD2 (5 bases each). Germline V gene sequence: CDR1 SGHNT, CDR2 YYREEE (reference sequence). Trimming took off 4 bases at V and 0 bases at J, with 14 bases between the two ends. CDR3 length equals 17 residues. The CDR3 spells CASSPGPLNSGANVLTF. DNA of the CDR3: TGTGCCAGCAGCCCGGGACCGCTTAACTCTGGGGCCAACGTCCTGACTTTC.

The chain has TRBV19 and TRBJ1-1; the match to TRBD1 covers 8 bases. The CDR3 consists of 15 residues. Germline V gives CDR1 LNHDA, CDR2 SQIVND (reference sequence). V was pared by 5 bases and J by 4 bases, with 9 bases of the junction left unmatched. In DNA form, the CDR3 reads TGTGCCAGTAGTGTCCGGACAGGGCGGCTCACTGAAGCTTTCTTT. Translation gives CASSVRTGRLTEAFF.

This clonotype was recorded many times. The chain links TRBV5-1 to TRBJ2-1; 7 nucleotides align to TRBD1. Trimming removed 3 bases from V and 6 bases from J; junction bases left unmatched: 6. Germline V gene data show CDR1 as SGHRS and CDR2 as YFSETQ. The CDR3 has 14 residues. CDR3 residues: CASSYSGQINEQFF. The CDR3 nucleotides read TGCGCCAGCAGCTACTCGGGACAGATCAATGAGCAGTTCTTC.

The sample holds many counts of this clonotype. The V call is TRBV7-6, the J call TRBJ2-1, with D possibly matching TRBD2 (6 bases). Per germline, CDR1 SGHVS and CDR2 FNYEAQ. The CDR3 contains 17 residues. The V gene lost 3 bases and the J gene lost 8 bases, with 23 bases spanning the gap. Here the CDR3 reads CASSLAWRRASTDEQFF. The CDR3, as DNA: TGTGCCAGCAGCTTGGCTTGGAGGAGGGCCTCTACGGATGAGCAGTTCTTC.

At least ten counts were recorded for this clonotype. The chain joins TRBV12-3 or TRBV12-4 to TRBJ2-2; a possible D gene is TRBD1 (5 bases). Trimming shortened V by 6 bases and J by 6 bases, and 11 bases separated the two germline ends. The CDR3 length is 13 residues. CDR3 bases: TGTGCCAGCAGATCCCAGGGCTCCGGGGAGCTGTTTTTT. Encoded protein: CASRSQGSGELFF.

This clonotype appeared many times. This chain uses TRBV5-1 with TRBJ2-3, with no clear D. This CDR3 has 15 residues. The V end was cut by 0 bases, the J end by 6 bases, with 14 bases between. Germline CDR1 is SGHRS and CDR2 is YFSETQ. The CDR3 bases are TGCGCCAGCAGCTTGGGCACTACCCCTGGGGATACGCAGTATTTT. Translated, it gives CASSLGTTPGDTQYF.

Many counts were recorded for this clonotype. CDR3 sequence reads: CASSPDRDAEAFF. Here the CDR3 DNA reads TGTGCCAGCAGTCCCGACAGGGATGCTGAAGCTTTCTTT. The rearrangement joins TRBV6-6 to TRBJ1-1, with TRBD1 matching over 7 bases. The germline V gene has CDR1 MNHNY and CDR2 SVGAGI (reference sequence). Trimming removed 5 bases from V and 6 bases from J; junction bases left unmatched: 6. There are 13 residues in the CDR3.

This clonotype has at least ten counts. Here the CDR3 reads CAISESIFYQPQHF. The CDR3 nucleotides read TGTGCCATCAGTGAGTCGATTTTCTATCAGCCCCAGCATTTT. The chain joins TRBV10-3 to TRBJ1-5; D ambiguous. This CDR3 is 14 amino acids long. The V gene's germline CDR1 is ENHRY and CDR2 SYGVKD. Trimming took off 0 bases at V and 5 bases at J, with 8 bases between the two ends.

At least ten counts were recorded for this clonotype. This sequence joins TRBV28 and TRBJ1-6; 7 bases agree with TRBD1. The CDR3 length is 16 residues. V was pared by 6 bases and J by 8 bases, with 13 bases of the junction left unmatched. Germline loops: CDR1 MDHEN, CDR2 SYDVKM. The CDR3 loop is CASRQTPGTAYSPLHF. CDR3 in DNA: TGTGCCAGCAGACAAACCCCCGGGACAGCTTATTCACCCCTCCACTTT.

This clonotype has ten or more counts. The V gene is TRBV12-3 or TRBV12-4, the J gene TRBJ1-2; the match to TRBD1 covers 10 bases. The CDR3 consists of 16 residues. V lost 0 bases to trimming and J lost 7 bases; unmatched junction nucleotides: 8. CDR3: CASSLAGTGEMGGYTF. The CDR3 coding sequence is TGTGCCAGCAGTTTAGCCGGGACAGGGGAAATGGGTGGCTACACCTTC.